These T cell receptor beta chains were read from a single sample in a study of T cell responses to AZD1222 COVID-19 vaccine. This table comes from immunoSEQ multiplex PCR, and its TCRdb copy is limited to in-frame clones, with some not included. The sample yields about 140,000 clones, 80% to 90% seen once. The sequencing used peripheral blood, collected on day 0 of AZD1222 vaccination. These receptors all stem from an adult in good health. The CDR3 runs from the conserved cysteine through the conserved F or W. A D gene is named only where the DNA matches it firmly. Clone size appears in some rows only: once, few, many, or a class for an expanded clone.

V	D	size	J	CDR3	DNA
TRBV30	TRBD2	.	TRBJ2-4	CAWSGRTSGRSKNIQYF	TGTGCCTGGAGTGGCAGGACTAGCGGGAGGTCCAAAAACATTCAGTACTTC
TRBV2	TRBD1	.	TRBJ1-1	CASSFRGQGDEAFF	TGTGCCAGCAGCTTCCGCGGCCAGGGGGATGAAGCTTTCTTT
TRBV11-2	.	.	TRBJ1-2	CASSLVPVNYGYTF	TGTGCCAGCAGCTTAGTTCCCGTTAACTATGGCTACACCTTC
TRBV5-1	TRBD1	.	TRBJ1-4	CASRPDWDRGEKLFF	TGCGCCAGCAGACCGGACTGGGACAGGGGTGAAAAACTGTTTTTT
TRBV7-9	.	.	TRBJ1-6	CASRDDATISPLHF	TGTGCCAGCAGGGACGACGCAACGATTTCACCCCTCCACTTT
TRBV6-4	.	.	TRBJ2-1	CARVKRRNEQFF	TGTGCCAGGGTGAAGCGTCGCAATGAGCAGTTCTTC
TRBV5-1	TRBD1	.	TRBJ1-2	CASSWETGGSYTF	TGCGCCAGCAGCTGGGAAACAGGGGGAAGCTACACCTTC
TRBV7-2	TRBD2	.	TRBJ2-3	CASSSLAGVRDTQYF	TGTGCCAGCAGCTCACTAGCGGGAGTTAGGGATACGCAGTATTTT
TRBV3-1/TRBV3-2	.	.	TRBJ1-2	CASSHRWEDGYTF	TGTGCCAGCAGCCACCGGTGGGAGGATGGCTACACCTTC
TRBV7-6	TRBD1	.	TRBJ2-7	CASSLGTEIYEQYF	TGTGCCAGCAGTTTAGGGACAGAGATCTACGAGCAGTACTTC
TRBV19	.	few	TRBJ1-4	CASTFSGTNEKLFF	TGTGCCAGTACCTTCTCCGGGACTAATGAAAAACTGTTTTTT
TRBV30	TRBD1	.	TRBJ1-5	CAWSSGTGDPSNQPQHF	TGTGCCTGGTCCTCCGGGACAGGTGATCCTAGCAATCAGCCCCAGCATTTT
TRBV11-3	.	.	TRBJ1-1	CASSLGTEAFF	TGTGCCAGCAGCTTGGGAACTGAAGCTTTCTTT
TRBV30	TRBD1	.	TRBJ2-4	CAWRRQGAKNIQYF	TGTGCCTGGAGAAGACAGGGGGCCAAAAACATTCAGTACTTC
TRBV10-3	TRBD2	.	TRBJ2-3	CAIRAGGPEDTQYF	TGTGCCATCAGGGCGGGAGGGCCCGAAGATACGCAGTATTTT
TRBV5-1	.	.	TRBJ1-2	CASSWTDHGYTF	TGCGCCAGCAGCTGGACAGATCATGGCTACACCTTC
TRBV2	.	.	TRBJ1-5	CASSRTMGDQPQHF	TGTGCCAGCAGTCGCACTATGGGAGATCAGCCCCAGCATTTT
TRBV11-2	.	.	TRBJ2-5	CASSPQAEASQYF	TGTGCCAGCAGCCCTCAAGCGGAAGCGAGCCAGTACTTC
TRBV3-1/TRBV3-2	TRBD2	.	TRBJ2-2	CASSPGLAGGTGELFF	TGTGCCAGCAGTCCGGGACTAGCGGGGGGAACCGGGGAGCTGTTTTTT
TRBV19	.	.	TRBJ2-1	CASSMPLAEQFF	TGTGCCAGTAGTATGCCCCTCGCTGAGCAGTTCTTC
TRBV10-1	.	few	TRBJ1-1	CASSSGTGAFF	TGCGCCAGCAGTTCGGGGACCGGAGCTTTCTTT
TRBV4-2	TRBD2	.	TRBJ2-2	CASSQGLAQTGELFF	TGTGCCAGCAGCCAGGGACTAGCGCAAACCGGGGAGCTGTTTTTT
TRBV18	.	.	TRBJ1-2	CASSQNHYTF	TGTGCCAGCTCACAAAACCACTACACCTTC